The clone carrying this TCR beta chain occurred a few times. Its antigen is not identified. This entry belongs to a study of CD8 T cells in ankylosing spondylitis. Points from the study as a whole: Within ankylosing spondylitis blood, a TCR beta motif made up of several highly homologous variants appeared to be characteristic. There was reportedly significant enrichment of clones that were disease-linked in matched ankylosing spondylitis synovial fluid. Earlier literature documents some of the motif variants in reactive arthritis synovial fluid and blood.

The CDR3 consists of 17 residues. The V gene end was trimmed by 3 bases and the J gene end by 13 bases; junction bases not matched to a gene: 17. Germline CDR1 is SGHKS and CDR2 is YYEKEE (reference sequence). Quantitative 5'-RACE with molecular barcodes was used to make the TCR beta libraries. In TCRdb, the 5' RACE reads were re-called with MiXCR into one record per CDR3 protein. The table has about 150,000 distinct CDR3 sequences, approximately 7.4% seen once. The V gene is TRBV5-5, the J gene TRBJ2-1; TRBD2 agrees at 12 bases. This sequence was found in a female donor with ankylosing spondylitis or in good health (not recorded which). Sequenced input: blood, either unsorted or a sorted T cell fraction (not recorded which). This chain's CDR3 is CASSYLPGLAGGPNQFF. The DNA for the CDR3 is TGTGCCAGCAGCTACCTTCCGGGACTAGCGGGCGGGCCCAATCAGTTCTTC.